This T cell receptor beta chain was obtained from a study of OX40 agonist ivuxolimab in advanced cancers. Study-level points and caveats: Expanded clones were, on average, more numerous in CD8+ T cells than in CD4+.

V was shortened by 4 bases and J by 5 bases, with 18 bases between the two germline ends. This CDR3 contains 15 residues. Per the germline V gene, CDR1 is MNHEY and CDR2 is SVGAGI. This clone has more than one count but fewer than ten. Antigen unknown. The repertoire was sequenced with immunoSEQ multiplex PCR; TCRdb's copy has only in-frame clones and lacks some. Here the sample spans roughly 73,000 clones, about 91% being singletons. This receptor was taken from an adult with an advanced solid tumor such as melanoma, head and neck, liver or kidney cancer. The V and J genes are TRBV6-5 and TRBJ2-7, with a possible D match to TRBD1 (6 bases). The material sequenced was CD4+ or CD8+ T cells sorted from blood, taken in a trial of the OX40 agonist ivuxolimab. The CDR3 bases are TGTGCCAGCAGTTCCCGGAACAGGGCGACCGACGAGCAGTACTTC. Its translation: CASSSRNRATDEQYF.